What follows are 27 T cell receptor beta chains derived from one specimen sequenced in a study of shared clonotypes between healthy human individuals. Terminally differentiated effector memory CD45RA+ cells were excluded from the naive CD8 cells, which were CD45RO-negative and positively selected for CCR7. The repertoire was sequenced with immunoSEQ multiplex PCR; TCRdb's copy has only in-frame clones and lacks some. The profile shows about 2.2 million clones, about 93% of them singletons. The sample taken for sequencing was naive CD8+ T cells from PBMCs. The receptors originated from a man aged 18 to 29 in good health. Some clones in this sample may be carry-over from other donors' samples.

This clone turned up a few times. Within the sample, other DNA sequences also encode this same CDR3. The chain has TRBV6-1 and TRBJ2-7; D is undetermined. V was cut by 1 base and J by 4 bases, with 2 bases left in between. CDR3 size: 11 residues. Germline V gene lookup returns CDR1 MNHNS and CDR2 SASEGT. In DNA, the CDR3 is TGTGCCAGCAGTGAAGGTTACGAGCAGTACTTC. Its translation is CASSEGYEQYF.

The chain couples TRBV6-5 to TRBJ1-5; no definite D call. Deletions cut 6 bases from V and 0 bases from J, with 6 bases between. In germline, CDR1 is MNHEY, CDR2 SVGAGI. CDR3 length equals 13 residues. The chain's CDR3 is CASSLLSNQPQHF. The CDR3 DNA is TGTGCCAGCAGCCTCCTTAGCAATCAGCCCCAGCATTTT.

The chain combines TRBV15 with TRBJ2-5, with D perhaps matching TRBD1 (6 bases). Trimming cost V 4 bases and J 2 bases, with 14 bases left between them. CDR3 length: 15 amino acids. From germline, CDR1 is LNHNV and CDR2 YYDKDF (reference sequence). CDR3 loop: CATSIGPQGQETQYF. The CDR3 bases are TGTGCCACCAGCATTGGACCACAGGGACAAGAGACCCAGTACTTC.

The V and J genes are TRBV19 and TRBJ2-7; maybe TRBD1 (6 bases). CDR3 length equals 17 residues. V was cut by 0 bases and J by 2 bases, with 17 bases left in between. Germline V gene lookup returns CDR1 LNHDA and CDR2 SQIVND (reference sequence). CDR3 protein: CASSIDRWTEGPYEQYF. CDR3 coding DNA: TGTGCCAGTAGTATAGATAGGTGGACAGAGGGCCCCTACGAGCAGTACTTC.

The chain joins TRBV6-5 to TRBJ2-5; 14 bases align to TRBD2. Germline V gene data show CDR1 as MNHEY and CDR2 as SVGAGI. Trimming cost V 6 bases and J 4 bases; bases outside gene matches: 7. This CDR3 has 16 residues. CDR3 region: CASRYRGTSGRETQYF. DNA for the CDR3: TGTGCCAGCAGATACCGAGGGACTAGCGGGAGAGAGACCCAGTACTTC.

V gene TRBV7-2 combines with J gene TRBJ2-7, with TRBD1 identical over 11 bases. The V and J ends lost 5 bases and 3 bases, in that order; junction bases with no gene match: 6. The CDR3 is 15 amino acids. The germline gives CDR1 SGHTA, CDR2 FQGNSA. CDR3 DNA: TGTGCCAGCAGCGTCGGACAGGGGGCCCTCTACGAGCAGTACTTC. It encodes CASSVGQGALYEQYF.

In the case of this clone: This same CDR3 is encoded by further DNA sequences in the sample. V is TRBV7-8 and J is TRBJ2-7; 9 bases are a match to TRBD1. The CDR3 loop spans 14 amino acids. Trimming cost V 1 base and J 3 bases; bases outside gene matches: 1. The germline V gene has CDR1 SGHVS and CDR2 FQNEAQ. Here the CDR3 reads CASSLVGQGYEQYF. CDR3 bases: TGTGCCAGCAGCTTAGTGGGACAGGGCTACGAGCAGTACTTC.

CDR3 bases: TGTGCCAGCAGTGTTGGCAGGGTCTCCTACGAGCAGTACTTC. Protein: CASSVGRVSYEQYF. The chain couples TRBV25-1 to TRBJ2-7, with a possible D match to TRBD1 (5 bases). The V gene lost 4 bases and the J gene lost 0 bases, with 10 bases spanning the gap. This CDR3 is built from 14 residues. Germline lookup yields CDR1 MGHDK and CDR2 SYGVNS.

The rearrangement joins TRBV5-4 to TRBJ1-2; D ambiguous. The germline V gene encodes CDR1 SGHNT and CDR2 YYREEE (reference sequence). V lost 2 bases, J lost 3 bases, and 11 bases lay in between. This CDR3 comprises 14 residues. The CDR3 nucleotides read TGTGCCAGCAGCTTTCGGGGTATTGACTATGGCTACACCTTC. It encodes CASSFRGIDYGYTF.

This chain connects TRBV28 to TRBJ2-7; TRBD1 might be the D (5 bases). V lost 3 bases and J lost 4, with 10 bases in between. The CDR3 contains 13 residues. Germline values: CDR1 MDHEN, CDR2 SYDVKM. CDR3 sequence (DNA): TGTGCCAGCAGTTTCCGCAGGGCGTACGAGCAGTACTTC. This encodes CASSFRRAYEQYF.

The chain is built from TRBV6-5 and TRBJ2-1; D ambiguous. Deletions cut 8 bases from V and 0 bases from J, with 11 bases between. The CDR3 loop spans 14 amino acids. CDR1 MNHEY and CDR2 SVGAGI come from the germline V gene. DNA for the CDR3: TGTGCCAGCGGTATTTTTAGCTCCTACAATGAGCAGTTCTTC. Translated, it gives CASGIFSSYNEQFF.

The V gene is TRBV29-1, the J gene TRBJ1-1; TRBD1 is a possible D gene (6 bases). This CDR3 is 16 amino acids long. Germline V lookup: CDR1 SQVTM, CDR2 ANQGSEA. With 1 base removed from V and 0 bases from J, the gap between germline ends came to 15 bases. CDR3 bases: TGCAGCGTTGAAGGGCAGGGGCTCACCTTGAACACTGAAGCTTTCTTT. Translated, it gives CSVEGQGLTLNTEAFF.

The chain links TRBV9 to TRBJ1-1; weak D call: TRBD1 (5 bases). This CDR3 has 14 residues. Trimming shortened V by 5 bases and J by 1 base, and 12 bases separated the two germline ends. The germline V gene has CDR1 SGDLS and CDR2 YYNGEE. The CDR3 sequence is CASSGFGGNTEAFF. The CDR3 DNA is TGTGCCAGCAGTGGCTTCGGGGGGAACACTGAAGCTTTCTTT. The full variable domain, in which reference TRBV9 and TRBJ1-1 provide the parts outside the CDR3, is DSGVTQTPKHLITATGQRVTLRCSPRSGDLSVYWYQQSLDQGLQFLIQYYNGEERAKGNILERFSAQQFPDLHSELNLSSLELGDSALYFCASSGFGGNTEAFFGQGTRLTVV.

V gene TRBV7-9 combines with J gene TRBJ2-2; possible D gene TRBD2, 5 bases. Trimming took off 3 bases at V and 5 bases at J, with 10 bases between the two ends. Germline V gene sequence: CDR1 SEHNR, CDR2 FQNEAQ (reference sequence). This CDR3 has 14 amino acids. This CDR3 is CASSLIRGTGELFF. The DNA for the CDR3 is TGTGCCAGCAGCTTGATCCGGGGAACCGGGGAGCTGTTTTTT.

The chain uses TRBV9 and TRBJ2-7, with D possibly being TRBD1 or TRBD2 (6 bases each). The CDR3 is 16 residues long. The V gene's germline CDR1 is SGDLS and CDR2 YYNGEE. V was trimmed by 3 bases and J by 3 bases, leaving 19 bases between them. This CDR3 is CASSAMGGQKRYEQYF. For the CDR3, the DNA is TGTGCCAGCAGCGCGATGGGAGGACAGAAGCGCTACGAGCAGTACTTC.

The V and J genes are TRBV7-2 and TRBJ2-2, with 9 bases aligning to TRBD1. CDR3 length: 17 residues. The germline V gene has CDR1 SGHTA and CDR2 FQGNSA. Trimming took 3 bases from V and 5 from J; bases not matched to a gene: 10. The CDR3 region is CASSLDGTGMFTGELFF. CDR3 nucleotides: TGTGCCAGCAGCTTGGACGGGACAGGGATGTTTACCGGGGAGCTGTTTTTT.

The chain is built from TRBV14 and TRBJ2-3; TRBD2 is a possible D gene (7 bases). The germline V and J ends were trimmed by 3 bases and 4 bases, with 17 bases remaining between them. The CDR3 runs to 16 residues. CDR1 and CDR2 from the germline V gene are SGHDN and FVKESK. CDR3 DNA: TGTGCCAGCAGCCACAGATGGGGGCGGGAGTCAGATACGCAGTATTTT. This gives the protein CASSHRWGRESDTQYF.

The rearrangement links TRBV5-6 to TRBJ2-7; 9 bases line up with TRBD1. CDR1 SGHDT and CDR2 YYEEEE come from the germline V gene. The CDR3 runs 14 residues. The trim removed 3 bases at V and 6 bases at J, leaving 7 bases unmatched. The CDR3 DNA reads TGTGCCAGCAGCTGGGGGACAGGGCCGCTCGAGCAGTACTTC. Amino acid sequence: CASSWGTGPLEQYF. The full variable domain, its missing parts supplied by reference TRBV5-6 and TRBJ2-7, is DAGVTQSPTHLIKTRGQQVTLRCSPKSGHDTVSWYQQALGQGPQFIFQYYEEEERQRGNFPDRFSGHQFPNYSSELNVNALLLGDSALYLCASSWGTGPLEQYFGPGTRLTVT.

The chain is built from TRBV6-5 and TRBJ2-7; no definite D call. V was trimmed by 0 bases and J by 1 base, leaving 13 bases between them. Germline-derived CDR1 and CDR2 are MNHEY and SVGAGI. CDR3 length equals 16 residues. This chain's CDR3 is CASSYSLAELSYEQYF. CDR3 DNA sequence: TGTGCCAGCAGTTACTCCTTGGCGGAACTATCCTACGAGCAGTACTTC.

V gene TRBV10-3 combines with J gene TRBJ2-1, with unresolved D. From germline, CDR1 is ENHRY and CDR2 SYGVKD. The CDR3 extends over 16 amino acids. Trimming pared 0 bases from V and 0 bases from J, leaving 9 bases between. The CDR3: CAISESDPSSYNEQFF. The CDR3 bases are TGTGCCATCAGTGAGTCCGACCCGAGCTCCTACAATGAGCAGTTCTTC.

The CDR3 DNA reads as TGTGCCAGTAGTATAGGGACAGGGATTCAGCCCCAGCATTTT. The encoded protein is CASSIGTGIQPQHF. The chain recombines TRBV19 with TRBJ1-5, with 8 bases identical to TRBD1. The CDR3 runs to 14 residues. J gave up 6 bases and V 1 base, and 2 bases lay outside the gene matches. The V gene's germline CDR1 is LNHDA and CDR2 SQIVND (reference sequence).

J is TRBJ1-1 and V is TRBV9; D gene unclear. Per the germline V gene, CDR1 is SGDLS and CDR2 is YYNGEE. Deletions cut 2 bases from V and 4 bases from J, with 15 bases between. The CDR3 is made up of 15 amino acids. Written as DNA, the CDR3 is TGTGCCAGCAGCGTTGCGGGCGGAGGCGTCACTGAAGCTTTCTTT. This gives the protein CASSVAGGGVTEAFF.

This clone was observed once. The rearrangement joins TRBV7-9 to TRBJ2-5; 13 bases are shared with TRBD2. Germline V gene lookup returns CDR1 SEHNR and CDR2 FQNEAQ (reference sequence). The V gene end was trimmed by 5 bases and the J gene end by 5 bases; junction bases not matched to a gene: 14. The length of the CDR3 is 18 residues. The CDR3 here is CASSPRTSGSIARETQYF. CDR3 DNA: TGTGCCAGCAGCCCCCGGACTAGCGGGAGTATCGCCCGCGAGACCCAGTACTTC.

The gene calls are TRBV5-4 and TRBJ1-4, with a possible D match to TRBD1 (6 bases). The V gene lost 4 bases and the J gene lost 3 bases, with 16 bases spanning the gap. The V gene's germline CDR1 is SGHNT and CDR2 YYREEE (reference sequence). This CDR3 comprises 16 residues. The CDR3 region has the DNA TGTGCCAGCAGCCTCCGGGGGGCGGGCCCTAATGAAAAACTGTTTTTT. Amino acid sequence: CASSLRGAGPNEKLFF.

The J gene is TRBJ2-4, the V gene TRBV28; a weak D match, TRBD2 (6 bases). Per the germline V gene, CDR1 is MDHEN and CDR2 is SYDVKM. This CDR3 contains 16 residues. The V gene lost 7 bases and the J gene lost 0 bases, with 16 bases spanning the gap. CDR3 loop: CASTPPGVIAKNIQYF. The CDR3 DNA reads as TGTGCCAGCACCCCACCGGGGGTAATAGCCAAAAACATTCAGTACTTC.

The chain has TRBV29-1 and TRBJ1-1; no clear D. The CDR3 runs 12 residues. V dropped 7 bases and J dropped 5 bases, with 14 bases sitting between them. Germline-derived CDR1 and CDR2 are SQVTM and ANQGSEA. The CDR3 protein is CSAPGGLTEAFF. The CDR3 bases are TGCAGCGCCCCAGGAGGTTTAACTGAAGCTTTCTTT.

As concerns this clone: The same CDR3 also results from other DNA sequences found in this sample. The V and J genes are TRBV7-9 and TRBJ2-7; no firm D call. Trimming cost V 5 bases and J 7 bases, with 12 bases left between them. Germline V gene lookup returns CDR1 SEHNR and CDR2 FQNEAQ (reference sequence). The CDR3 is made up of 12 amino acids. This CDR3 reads CASSLDLGEQYF. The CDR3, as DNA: TGTGCCAGCAGCCTAGACTTGGGGGAGCAGTACTTC.